The following is a TCR beta chain sequence with its context. Its antigen is currently unknown. The sample comes from a study of cytomegalovirus exposure and HLA in healthy donors. With 60 Vbeta and 13 Jbeta primers, the PCR was carried out. Clones were sequenced by immunoSEQ multiplex PCR, and TCRdb holds only the in-frame ones, with some missing. The table has about 130,000 clones, around 67% seen once. V was shortened by 7 bases and J by 5 bases, with 15 bases between the two germline ends. Germline assignment: CDR1 MNHNY and CDR2 SVGAGI (reference sequence). The CDR3 consists of 15 residues. These donors, healthy bone marrow donors, were studied. General study results and limits: Previous analysis showed most TCR beta V segments were productive about 87% or about 30% of the time. When the data were analyzed later, several of the most significant clusters appeared to be linked to common viral pathogens.

The rearrangement uses TRBV6-6 and TRBJ1-6, with D tentatively TRBD1 (6 bases). This sequence originates from a man aged 60-69 years in good health and CMV-seropositive. Sequenced input: PBMCs. In DNA form, the CDR3 reads TGTGCCAGCATGGTTTGGGCAGGGGATAATTCACCCCTCCACTTT. Translated: CASMVWAGDNSPLHF.